This T cell receptor beta chain was found in a study of T cell responses to AZD1222 COVID-19 vaccine. Study-wide results and caveats: After the peak T cell response, and only then, were repertoires sampled. Only five or six people who got AZD1222 tested seropositive at baseline.

Generated by immunoSEQ multiplex PCR, the TCRdb table keeps only in-frame clones and is missing some. The table includes about 83,000 clones, around 89% detected once. This CDR3 spans 13 amino acids. Trimming pared 0 bases from V and 8 bases from J, leaving 10 bases between. The germline gives CDR1 LGHDT, CDR2 YNNKEL (reference sequence). A note on this clone: Its antigen is not identified.

The V gene is TRBV3-1 (or the pseudogene TRBV3-2), the J gene TRBJ1-2; perhaps TRBD1 as D (6 bases). Sequences were derived from peripheral blood, sampled on day 0 of MenACWY control vaccination. The receptor was derived from an adult in good health. CDR3 bases: TGTGCCAGCAGCCAAGAAGGGGGGGGCGGCTACACCTTC. This sequence encodes CASSQEGGGGYTF.